This T cell receptor beta chain was sequenced in a study of T-cell reconstitution after alpha-beta-depleted transplantation in children. Germline CDR1 MNHEY, CDR2 SVGEGT. V lost 8 bases and J lost 6, with 25 bases in between. The CDR3 totals 17 residues. In this sample, this clonotype turned up a few times. Its antigen is still unknown. The authors prepared the TCRbeta library with unique molecular identifiers. MiXCR, applied by TCRdb to the PCR reads, yields one record per CDR3 protein. The sample consists of approximately 980,000 distinct CDR3 sequences, roughly 29% of them appearing once. Study findings and constraints: Some patients owed their high day-60 TCRbeta diversity to surviving recipient T cells and thymic progenitors. T-cell counts and diversity were attributed mostly to newly produced T cells one year after transplant. The origin of alpha-beta T cells about two months after transplant was reportedly several hundred expanded graft clones.

The sample was PBMCs, mostly from graft donor cells, taken 360 days after TCRalphabeta/CD19-depleted stem cell transplant. The chain links TRBV6-2 or TRBV6-3 to TRBJ2-2, with D hard to call. This sequence originates from a boy in the first two years of life who had a stem cell transplant for SCID, so the T cells may come from the graft donor. DNA of the CDR3: TGTGCCAGCTACACCCCACCGCGCGGAATTATGGCCGGGGAGCTGTTTTTT. Translated, it gives CASYTPPRGIMAGELFF.